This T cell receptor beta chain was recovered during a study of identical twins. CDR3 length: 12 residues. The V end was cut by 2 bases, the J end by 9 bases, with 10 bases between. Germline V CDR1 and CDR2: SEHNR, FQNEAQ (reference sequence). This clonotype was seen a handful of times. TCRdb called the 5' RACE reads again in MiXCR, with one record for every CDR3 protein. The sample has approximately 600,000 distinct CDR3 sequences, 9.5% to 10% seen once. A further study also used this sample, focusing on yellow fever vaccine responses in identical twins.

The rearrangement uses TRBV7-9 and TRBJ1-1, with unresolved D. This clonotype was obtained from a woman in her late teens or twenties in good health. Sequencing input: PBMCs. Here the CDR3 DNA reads TGTGCCAGCAGCTTATATGAGCAGCAAGCTTTCTTT. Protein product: CASSLYEQQAFF.